This TCR beta chain was captured in a study of blood T cell repertoires in COVID-19. Turning to the study itself: Spain, Italy and the United States supplied samples that represented acute and convalescent COVID-19.

The CDR3 loop spans 14 amino acids. CDR1 and CDR2 (germline): MDHEN, SYDVKM. Trimming pared 3 bases from V and 4 bases from J, leaving 10 bases between. Source study methods: Quantification of nucleated cells was approximated via reference gene primer amplification. Method: immunoSEQ multiplex PCR; TCRdb's copy keeps in-frame clones and lacks some. V and J calls and clone size come straight from that table; D and trimming were deduced from the DNA. The sample lists 210,000 or so clones, roughly 78% occurring once. This clone was observed a few times. Material: peripheral blood. The receptor's source is a woman older than 75 with active or convalescent COVID-19. The chain couples TRBV28 to TRBJ1-3, with D unclear. The CDR3 nucleotides are TGTGCCAGCAGTTTGGGCAATCTGGGAAACACCATATATTTT. It translates to CASSLGNLGNTIYF.